The next 23 T cell receptor beta chains were all read from a single sample in a study of blood T cell repertoires in COVID-19. This table comes from immunoSEQ multiplex PCR, and its TCRdb copy is limited to in-frame clones, with some not included. Among under 300,000 clones, 70% to 90% were seen once, and the ten largest hold over 3.5%. The material sequenced was peripheral blood. The receptors here all came from a woman aged 40-49 years with acute or convalescent COVID-19.

The chain carries TRBV27 and TRBJ1-2; no reliable D call. This CDR3 has 13 residues. In germline, CDR1 is MNHEY, CDR2 SMNVEV (reference sequence). The V and J ends lost 1 base and 3 bases respectively, with 6 bases between them. Here the CDR3 DNA reads TGTGCCAGCAGTTTATGGTCAGACTATGGCTACACCTTC. The encoded protein is CASSLWSDYGYTF.

This sequence joins TRBV12-5 and TRBJ1-2, with a possible D match to TRBD1 (5 bases). The germline V gene has CDR1 LGHNT and CDR2 FRNRAP. The CDR3 is 15 amino acids. V was shortened by 1 base and J by 4 bases, with 13 bases between the two germline ends. As DNA, the CDR3 is TGTGCTAGTGGTTTGGGGTCACAGGTCTTCTATGGCTACACCTTC. Its translation: CASGLGSQVFYGYTF. The variable domain in full, completed from reference TRBV12-5 and TRBJ1-2, reads DARVTQTPRHKVTEMGQEVTMRCQPILGHNTVFWYRQTMMQGLELLAYFRNRAPLDDSGMPKDRFSAEMPDATLATLKIQPSEPRDSAVYFCASGLGSQVFYGYTFGSGTRLTVV.

The CDR3: CASSRGQVRASGNTIYF. CDR3 bases: TGCGCCAGCAGCCGAGGACAGGTTAGGGCCTCTGGAAACACCATATATTTT. This chain joins TRBV4-1 and TRBJ1-3, with 7 bases fitting TRBD1. Germline lookup yields CDR1 MGHRA and CDR2 YSYEKL. Germline trimming cut 4 bases from V and 0 bases from J; bases unmatched to any gene: 9. The CDR3 has 17 amino acids.

The CDR3 sequence is CASSPPAGRGTGELFF. The CDR3 region has the DNA TGTGCCAGCTCACCACCCGCAGGGAGGGGGACCGGGGAGCTGTTTTTT. The chain is built from TRBV18 and TRBJ2-2; D perhaps matches TRBD2 (7 bases). The CDR3 is 16 residues long. V was clipped by 0 bases and J by 5 bases, with 13 bases between them. The germline V gene has CDR1 KGHSH and CDR2 LQKENI.

The CDR3 sequence is CAVTRGLGTEAFF. The CDR3 nucleotides are TGTGCCGTAACGAGGGGGCTGGGCACTGAAGCTTTCTTT. The V call is TRBV6-5, the J call TRBJ1-1; the match to TRBD1 covers 7 bases. The germline CDR1 and CDR2 sequences are MNHEY and SVGAGI. The CDR3 length is 13 residues. After removal of 11 bases from V and 4 bases from J, the junction contained 10 bases not matched to a gene.

This chain connects TRBV3-1 (or the pseudogene TRBV3-2) to TRBJ1-1, with D possibly matching TRBD1 (5 bases). The CDR3 is 14 amino acids. Trimming shortened V by 5 bases and J by 5 bases, and 15 bases separated the two germline ends. Germline-derived CDR1 and CDR2 are LGHDT and YNNKEL (reference sequence). The CDR3 is CASSFPGEGTEAFF. Written as DNA, the CDR3 is TGTGCCAGCAGCTTCCCGGGGGAGGGGACTGAAGCTTTCTTT.

This clone was seen a single time. The chain uses TRBV5-1 and TRBJ1-1; D gene unclear. Germline loops: CDR1 SGHRS, CDR2 YFSETQ. V lost 1 base, J lost 0 bases, and 10 bases lay in between. The CDR3 is made up of 15 amino acids. The CDR3 spells CASSLPGAVNTEAFF. The CDR3 region has the DNA TGCGCCAGCAGCTTGCCAGGTGCAGTGAACACTGAAGCTTTCTTT.

The rearrangement links TRBV5-3 to TRBJ1-2; TRBD1 agrees at 11 bases. TRBV5-3 is filed as an ORF, its function uncertain. This CDR3 region has 14 residues. The V and J ends lost 3 bases and 7 bases, in that order; junction bases with no gene match: 5. CDR3 DNA: TGTGCCAGAAGCTCCCGGGACAGGGGGGTTGGCTACACCTTC. Amino acids: CARSSRDRGVGYTF.

The V and J genes are TRBV6-5 and TRBJ1-2, with TRBD1 identical over 8 bases. This CDR3 has 16 residues. Germline V CDR1 and CDR2: MNHEY, SVGAGI. The J segment lost 7 bases and the V segment lost 0 bases, leaving 10 bases of the junction unmatched. This CDR3 reads CASSYSAGGRSGGYTF. In DNA form, the CDR3 reads TGTGCCAGCAGTTACTCGGCAGGGGGCAGGTCGGGTGGCTACACCTTC.

This clone was seen only once. The chain links TRBV6-1 to TRBJ1-6; D is ambiguous. The CDR3 is 10 residues long. The germline V and J ends were trimmed by 1 base and 14 bases, with 3 bases remaining between them. The germline V gene has CDR1 MNHNS and CDR2 SASEGT. The CDR3 loop reads CASSEVTLHF. CDR3 nucleotide sequence: TGTGCCAGCAGTGAAGTCACCCTCCACTTT.

The rearrangement joins TRBV14 to TRBJ1-4; 9 bases map to TRBD1. There are 17 residues in the CDR3. Germline loops: CDR1 SGHDN, CDR2 FVKESK. J gave up 2 bases and V 2 bases, and 6 bases lay outside the gene matches. This CDR3 is CASSQRQGEMTNEKLFF. CDR3 in DNA: TGTGCCAGCAGCCAACGACAGGGGGAAATGACTAATGAAAAACTGTTTTTT. Full variable domain (missing parts from reference TRBV14 and TRBJ1-4): EAGVTQFPSHSVIEKGQTVTLRCDPISGHDNLYWYRRVMGKEIKFLLHFVKESKQDESGMPNNRFLAERTGGTYSTLKVQPAELEDSGVYFCASSQRQGEMTNEKLFFGSGTQLSVL.

This clone appeared a single time. The chain uses TRBV4-1 and TRBJ1-5; tentatively, D is TRBD1 (6 bases). Trimming left V 1 base short and J 3 bases short, with 10 bases between. The CDR3 has 15 amino acids. Germline CDR1 reads MGHRA; CDR2 reads YSYEKL. CDR3 nucleotide sequence: TGCGCCAGCAGCCAAGGGACAGCCCCCAATCAGCCCCAGCATTTT. Its protein product is CASSQGTAPNQPQHF.

The genes are TRBV30 and TRBJ1-3, with a possible D match to TRBD1 (5 bases). The germline CDR1 and CDR2 sequences are GTSNPN and SVGIG (reference sequence). This CDR3 region has 15 residues. The germline V and J ends were trimmed by 4 bases and 2 bases, with 15 bases remaining between them. The CDR3 is CAWTAGIRPGNTIYF. The DNA of the CDR3 is TGTGCCTGGACGGCAGGGATTAGGCCTGGAAACACCATATATTTT.

The chain links TRBV14 to TRBJ1-1; TRBD1 is a possible D gene (6 bases). The CDR3 is 16 residues long. CDR1 is SGHDN and CDR2 is FVKESK in the germline V gene. Deletions cut 0 bases from V and 0 bases from J, with 11 bases between. CDR3 coding DNA: TGTGCCAGCAGCCAAGATCGAACAGGGTTGAACACTGAAGCTTTCTTT. It specifies CASSQDRTGLNTEAFF.

The chain recombines TRBV12-3 or TRBV12-4 with TRBJ1-2, with 7 bases aligning to TRBD1. V dropped 5 bases and J dropped 7; count of bases not matched to a gene: 4. This CDR3 is built from 12 residues. CDR3 residues: CASSNNRGGYTF. In nucleotides, the CDR3 is TGTGCCAGCAGTAACAACAGGGGTGGCTACACCTTC.

This clone showed up just once. The V and J genes are TRBV19 and TRBJ1-4; TRBD1 is a possible D gene (5 bases). CDR1 and CDR2 (germline): LNHDA, SQIVND (reference sequence). The CDR3 runs to 17 residues. Deletions cut 3 bases from V and 4 bases from J, with 18 bases between. The CDR3 coding sequence is TGTGCCAGTAGTATTGGGCCCAACAGGATTATTAATGAAAAACTGTTTTTT. Encoded protein: CASSIGPNRIINEKLFF.

The V and J genes are TRBV11-2 and TRBJ1-1; 7 bases line up with TRBD1. The V gene's germline CDR1 is SGHAT and CDR2 FQNNGV. This CDR3 is 14 amino acids long. V trimming: 5 bases; J trimming: 3 bases; junction bases outside the gene matches: 6. CDR3 region: CASSIRGWDTEAFF. CDR3 coding DNA: TGTGCCAGCAGCATCAGGGGGTGGGACACTGAAGCTTTCTTT.

This sequence joins TRBV25-1 and TRBJ1-1; 8 positions agree with TRBD1. V lost 3 bases to trimming and J lost 0 bases; unmatched junction nucleotides: 3. Per the germline V gene, CDR1 is MGHDK and CDR2 is SYGVNS. This CDR3 contains 15 residues. The CDR3 sequence: CASSDLGQVNTEAFF. The CDR3 DNA reads as TGTGCCAGCAGTGACCTGGGACAGGTGAACACTGAAGCTTTCTTT.

Points on this clone: This specimen includes other DNA sequences encoding the same CDR3. The genes are TRBV4-2 and TRBJ2-2; 7 nucleotides align to TRBD2. J lost 7 bases, V lost 1 base, and 9 bases had no gene match. CDR3 length: 16 amino acids. CDR1 and CDR2 (germline): LGHNA, YNFKEQ. Written as DNA, the CDR3 is TGTGCCAGCAGCCAAGGGAATGCGGGGGTGAGCGGGGAGCTGTTTTTT. Translation gives CASSQGNAGVSGELFF.

This clone was observed a single time. The V call is TRBV27, the J call TRBJ2-1; 9 bases are a match to TRBD2. Trimming at V came to 6 bases and at J to 10 bases, leaving 10 bases not matched to a gene. The CDR3 length is 14 residues. The germline CDR1 and CDR2 sequences are MNHEY and SMNVEV (reference sequence). The CDR3 is CASRWRGGLSEQFF. As DNA, the CDR3 is TGTGCCAGCAGGTGGCGGGGGGGCCTATCCGAGCAGTTCTTC.

The CDR3 spells CASSRAGTGDGETQYF. The CDR3 DNA is TGTGCCAGTAGTCGTGCCGGGACAGGGGATGGAGAGACCCAGTACTTC. V and J are TRBV19 and TRBJ2-5, with TRBD1 matching 10 bases. The CDR3 contains 16 residues. Germline values: CDR1 LNHDA, CDR2 SQIVND (reference sequence). V shed 5 bases, J shed 4 bases, and the junction held 10 bases outside the gene matches. Complete variable domain (other parts from reference TRBV19 and TRBJ2-5): DGGITQSPKYLFRKEGQNVTLSCEQNLNHDAMYWYRQDPGQGLRLIYYSQIVNDFQKGDIAEGYSVSREKKESFPLTVTSAQKNPTAFYLCASSRAGTGDGETQYFGPGTRLLVL.

The genes are TRBV29-1 and TRBJ2-1, with TRBD2 matching 16 bases. This CDR3 has 14 residues. V trimming: 7 bases; J trimming: 7 bases; junction bases outside the gene matches: 4. Germline CDR1 is SQVTM and CDR2 is ANQGSEA. CDR3 in amino acids: CSGLGLAGGNEQFF. For the CDR3, the DNA is TGCAGCGGCCTGGGACTAGCGGGGGGGAATGAGCAGTTCTTC.

V gene TRBV5-1 combines with J gene TRBJ1-1; D unresolved. Germline CDR1 is SGHRS and CDR2 is YFSETQ. This CDR3 spans 14 amino acids. V was shortened by 0 bases and J by 3 bases, with 9 bases between the two germline ends. The CDR3 DNA reads TGCGCCAGCAGCTTGGAGACGGGTTACACTGAAGCTTTCTTT. The encoded protein is CASSLETGYTEAFF.